These 13 T cell receptor beta chains were all obtained from the same sample, sequenced in a study of blood T cells in healthy people across ages. Sample-barcoded 5' priming and a J-beta primer mix drove a second PCR of roughly 7 to 11 cycles. Each CDR3 protein is one row after TCRdb ran MiXCR on the 5' RACE reads. Of about 900,000 distinct CDR3 sequences in the sample, around 62% were seen once. Material: blood. These receptors originate from a man aged 25-40 years in good health.

The sample holds a few counts of this clonotype. V is TRBV29-1 and J is TRBJ2-7; TRBD1 matches 7 bases. CDR1 and CDR2 from the germline V gene are SQVTM and ANQGSEA. This CDR3 spans 12 amino acids. V lost 4 bases and J lost 2; bases outside the gene matches: 2. Here the CDR3 DNA reads TGCAGCGTTGCGGGACAGACCTACGAGCAGTACTTC. As protein: CSVAGQTYEQYF.

This clonotype was seen a few times. The rearrangement joins TRBV12-3 or TRBV12-4 to TRBJ2-3; no definite D call. The germline V and J ends were trimmed by 8 bases and 6 bases, with 6 bases remaining between them. The CDR3 loop spans 10 amino acids. The CDR3 sequence is CASLGDTQYF. CDR3 nucleotide sequence: TGTGCCAGCCTCGGGGATACGCAGTATTTT.

The chain couples TRBV20-1 to TRBJ2-2, with 9 bases fitting TRBD1. This CDR3 comprises 14 residues. Germline CDR1 and CDR2: DFQATT and SNEGSKA (reference sequence). In DNA, the CDR3 is TGCAGGGCCGACAGGGGGGCCAACACCGGGGAGCTGTTTTTT. Translating it yields CRADRGANTGELFF.

V usage is TRBV7-3 and J usage is TRBJ2-5, with D uncertain. The CDR3 covers 12 residues. Germline V gene sequence: CDR1 SGHTA, CDR2 FQGTGA. The V and J ends lost 5 bases and 11 bases respectively, with 15 bases between them. In DNA form, the CDR3 reads TGTGCCAGCAGCAGAGGACGGCGTTGGCAGTACTTC. Protein product: CASSRGRRWQYF.

The chain employs TRBV6-5 and TRBJ1-4; D is undetermined. The germline V gene encodes CDR1 MNHEY and CDR2 SVGAGI. V dropped 0 bases and J dropped 0 bases, with 5 bases sitting between them. The CDR3 length is 15 residues. For the CDR3, the DNA is TGTGCCAGCAGTTACTCACAGACAACTAATGAAAAACTGTTTTTT. Its translation is CASSYSQTTNEKLFF.

The J gene is TRBJ2-7, the V gene TRBV20-1; D is possibly TRBD2 (5 bases). Trimming cost V 6 bases and J 8 bases, with 14 bases left between them. The germline CDR1 and CDR2 sequences are DFQATT and SNEGSKA (reference sequence). This CDR3 is 11 amino acids long. CDR3 residues: CSARRGTQQYF. Written as DNA, the CDR3 is TGCAGTGCCCGACGGGGAACTCAGCAGTACTTC.

The V gene is TRBV29-1, the J gene TRBJ2-5; D remains ambiguous. The DNA end lines up better with TRBJ2-7; the J call may be wrong. In germline, CDR1 is SQVTM, CDR2 ANQGSEA. This CDR3 region has 11 residues. In DNA, the CDR3 is TGCAGCGTTGACAGGACCTACGAGCAGTACTTC. This translates into CSVDRTYEQYF.

The rearrangement joins TRBV28 to TRBJ2-5; either TRBD1 or TRBD2 may fit D (5 bases each). The ends were cut back, 4 bases at V and 5 bases at J, with 20 bases in the middle. The V gene's germline CDR1 is MDHEN and CDR2 SYDVKM. The CDR3 runs to 16 residues. The CDR3 here is CASSSDPEGPGETQYF. Here the CDR3 DNA reads TGTGCCAGCAGTTCCGATCCCGAGGGGCCCGGGGAGACCCAGTACTTC.

This sequence joins TRBV9 and TRBJ1-1; 7 nucleotides line up with TRBD1. There are 18 residues in the CDR3. Trimming removed 4 bases from V and 0 bases from J; junction bases left unmatched: 15. Germline V gene data show CDR1 as SGDLS and CDR2 as YYNGEE. The DNA of the CDR3 is TGTGCCAGCAGCCGGGGCGAGGGGGCGAGCCTCATGAACACTGAAGCTTTCTTT. Protein: CASSRGEGASLMNTEAFF. Full variable domain (rest looked up from reference TRBV9 and TRBJ1-1): DSGVTQTPKHLITATGQRVTLRCSPRSGDLSVYWYQQSLDQGLQFLIQYYNGEERAKGNILERFSAQQFPDLHSELNLSSLELGDSALYFCASSRGEGASLMNTEAFFGQGTRLTVV.

The CDR3: CAWSGRTGVDEQYF. CDR3 nucleotide sequence: TGTGCCTGGAGTGGGAGGACAGGGGTCGACGAGCAGTACTTC. The chain couples TRBV30 to TRBJ2-4, with 9 bases that match TRBD1. With the DNA end fitting TRBJ2-7 better, the J assignment may be wrong. This CDR3 contains 14 residues. In germline, CDR1 is GTSNPN, CDR2 SVGIG (reference sequence).

This clonotype was seen only a few times. The chain's CDR3 is CASSYTYIAKNIQYF. The CDR3 DNA follows: TGTGCCAGCAGTTACACCTACATAGCCAAAAACATTCAGTACTTC. The chain is built from TRBV6-6 and TRBJ2-4; D not resolved. Trimming removed 2 bases from V and 0 bases from J, with 8 bases in between. Germline CDR1 reads MNHNY; CDR2 reads SVGAGI (reference sequence). This CDR3 region has 15 residues.

The chain employs TRBV9 and TRBJ2-5, with D tentatively TRBD1 (5 bases). Germline V CDR1 and CDR2: SGDLS, YYNGEE. The CDR3 is made up of 15 amino acids. The V end was cut by 2 bases, the J end by 1 base, with 12 bases between. The CDR3 DNA reads as TGTGCCAGCAGCGTGCGTGCGACAGTCCAAGAGACCCAGTACTTC. It yields the protein CASSVRATVQETQYF.

The rearrangement links TRBV6-5 to TRBJ2-1, with 13 bases matching TRBD2. Unmatched junction bases numbered 12, after V lost 4 bases and J lost 6 bases. The length of the CDR3 is 18 residues. Germline V gives CDR1 MNHEY, CDR2 SVGAGI. DNA for the CDR3: TGTGCCAGCAGTTCTACTAGCGGGGGGGCCGTCCCTACCAATGAGCAGTTCTTC. Protein product: CASSSTSGGAVPTNEQFF.